Listed below are T cell receptor beta chains from one sample, sequenced in a study of spatial heterogeneity in lung cancer. MiXCR, run by TCRdb on the 5' RACE reads, gives a single entry per CDR3 protein. In the table there are fewer than 20,000 distinct CDR3 sequences, about 7% of which are singletons. The sequenced sample was lung tumor tissue, obtained at surgery. The receptor set was obtained from a female donor with early-stage non-small cell lung cancer. Each CDR3 is given with its conserved first and last residue. Each record gives: J gene, D gene, V gene, clone size, CDR3 DNA, CDR3 protein. The D gene is left open where the match is weak. Only some rows state a clone size, as once, few, many or a class for expanded clones.

j_gene: TRBJ2-1; d_gene: TRBD2; v_gene: TRBV10-3; abundance: -; CDR3nt: TGTGCCATCAGTGAGTCGATGGCGGGGGATTACAATGAGCAGTTCTTC; CDR3aa: CAISESMAGDYNEQFF
j_gene: TRBJ1-2; d_gene: TRBD1; v_gene: TRBV19; abundance: many; CDR3nt: TGTGCCAGTAGTATAGCTCGGGACAGGATAAACTATGGCTACACCTTC; CDR3aa: CASSIARDRINYGYTF
j_gene: TRBJ2-5; d_gene: TRBD2; v_gene: TRBV12-3/TRBV12-4; abundance: few; CDR3nt: TGTGCCAGCAGTAGCCGACTAGCGGGGTGGGCAATGGAACAAGAGACCCAGTACTTC; CDR3aa: CASSSRLAGWAMEQETQYF
j_gene: TRBJ2-7; d_gene: -; v_gene: TRBV6-2/TRBV6-3; abundance: many; CDR3nt: TGTGCCAGCAGTAAGGATAGGACCGAGCAGTACTTC; CDR3aa: CASSKDRTEQYF
j_gene: TRBJ2-5; d_gene: -; v_gene: TRBV28; abundance: few; CDR3nt: TGTGCCAGCAGTTCGACCCGGACCCAGTACTTC; CDR3aa: CASSSTRTQYF
j_gene: TRBJ1-5; d_gene: -; v_gene: TRBV5-1; abundance: many; CDR3nt: TGCGCCAGCAGCTTGACAGGGACGCAGCCCCAGCATTTT; CDR3aa: CASSLTGTQPQHF
j_gene: TRBJ2-5; d_gene: TRBD2; v_gene: TRBV7-2; abundance: many; CDR3nt: TGTGCCAGCAGCTTATTAGCGGCTAGCGGGGGGACGGACTTC; CDR3aa: CASSLLAASGGTDF
j_gene: TRBJ2-1; d_gene: TRBD2; v_gene: TRBV6-2/TRBV6-3; abundance: many; CDR3nt: TGTGCCAGCAGAAAACACCGGACTAGCGGGGCCCCCGGCAATGAGCAGTTCTTC; CDR3aa: CASRKHRTSGAPGNEQFF
j_gene: TRBJ2-7; d_gene: TRBD2; v_gene: TRBV12-3/TRBV12-4; abundance: many; CDR3nt: TGTGCCAGCAGTCGCTGGGCTAGCGGGGGGTACGAGCAGTACTTC; CDR3aa: CASSRWASGGYEQYF
j_gene: TRBJ1-1; d_gene: -; v_gene: TRBV27; abundance: -; CDR3nt: TGTGCCAGCAGTTACAGTCCCATCGGCTGGAACACTGAAGCTTTCTTT; CDR3aa: CASSYSPIGWNTEAFF
j_gene: TRBJ2-3; d_gene: -; v_gene: TRBV20-1; abundance: many; CDR3nt: TGCAGTGCCTACGTTGAGGGCAGGGATACGCAGTATTTT; CDR3aa: CSAYVEGRDTQYF
j_gene: TRBJ2-7; d_gene: -; v_gene: TRBV28; abundance: many; CDR3nt: TGTGCCAGCAGTCCGGCGGGACAACTCTACGAGCAGTACTTC; CDR3aa: CASSPAGQLYEQYF
j_gene: TRBJ1-6; d_gene: -; v_gene: TRBV7-2; abundance: many; CDR3nt: TGTGCCAGCAGCTTAAGTGGTTATAATTCACCCCTCCACTTT; CDR3aa: CASSLSGYNSPLHF
j_gene: TRBJ2-1; d_gene: TRBD2; v_gene: TRBV20-1; abundance: -; CDR3nt: TGCAGTGCCTCGCTAGCGGTAAATGAGCAGTTCTTC; CDR3aa: CSASLAVNEQFF
j_gene: TRBJ1-2; d_gene: -; v_gene: TRBV11-2; abundance: -; CDR3nt: TGTGCCAGCAGTCCCCTGGCACAGGGTCGGGGCTACACCTTC; CDR3aa: CASSPLAQGRGYTF
j_gene: TRBJ1-2; d_gene: TRBD1; v_gene: TRBV30; abundance: many; CDR3nt: TGTGCCTGGAGGCGCCGGGACAGGGGGATCGGCTACACCTTC; CDR3aa: CAWRRRDRGIGYTF
j_gene: TRBJ2-7; d_gene: TRBD1; v_gene: TRBV27; abundance: few; CDR3nt: TGTGCCAGCAGTCCCGGGACAGGGGGAAGCGAGCAGTACTTC; CDR3aa: CASSPGTGGSEQYF
j_gene: TRBJ1-1; d_gene: TRBD1; v_gene: TRBV20-1; abundance: many; CDR3nt: TGCAGTGCTAGAAGTGGACAGGGGGCGCGAGGAGCTTTCTTT; CDR3aa: CSARSGQGARGAFF
j_gene: TRBJ1-3; d_gene: -; v_gene: TRBV18; abundance: many; CDR3nt: TGTGCCAGCTCACCGCGCGTTACGAGCTCTGGAAACACCATATATTTT; CDR3aa: CASSPRVTSSGNTIYF
j_gene: TRBJ1-4; d_gene: -; v_gene: TRBV7-2; abundance: many; CDR3nt: TGTGCCAGCAGCTCACGGGGGGTAAATGAAAAACTGTTTTTT; CDR3aa: CASSSRGVNEKLFF